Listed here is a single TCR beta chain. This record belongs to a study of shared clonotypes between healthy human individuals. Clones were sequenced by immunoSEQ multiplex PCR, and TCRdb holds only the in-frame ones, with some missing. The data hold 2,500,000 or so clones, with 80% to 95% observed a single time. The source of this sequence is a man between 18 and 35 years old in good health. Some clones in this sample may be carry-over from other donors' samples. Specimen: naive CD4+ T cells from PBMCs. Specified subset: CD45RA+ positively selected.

CDR3: CASSARDGNYNEQFF. The CDR3 DNA reads TGTGCCAGCAGCGCCCGGGACGGCAACTACAATGAGCAGTTCTTC. This chain joins TRBV7-3 and TRBJ2-1; the D gene could be TRBD1 or TRBD2 (5 bases each). The V end was cut by 5 bases, the J end by 3 bases, with 14 bases between. CDR3 length: 15 residues. Looked up from germline, CDR1 is SGHTA and CDR2 is FQGTGA.